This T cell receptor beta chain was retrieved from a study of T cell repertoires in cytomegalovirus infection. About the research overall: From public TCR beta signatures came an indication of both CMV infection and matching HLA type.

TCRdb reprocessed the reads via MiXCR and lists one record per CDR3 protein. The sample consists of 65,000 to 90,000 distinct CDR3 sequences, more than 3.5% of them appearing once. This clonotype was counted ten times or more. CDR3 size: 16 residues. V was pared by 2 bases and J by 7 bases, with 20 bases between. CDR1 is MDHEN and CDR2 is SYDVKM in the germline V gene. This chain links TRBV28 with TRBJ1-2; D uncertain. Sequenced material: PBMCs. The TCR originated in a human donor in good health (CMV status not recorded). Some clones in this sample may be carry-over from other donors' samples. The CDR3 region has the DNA TGTGCCAGCAGTTTACGGGAAACTGCGTTGACTATTGGCTACACCTTC. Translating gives CASSLRETALTIGYTF.